This entry features one T cell receptor (beta chain) sequence. Its specific antigen is unknown. Base qualities are not at hand, and no much larger clone is one base apart. The collaborating institutions used their own protocols to collect whole blood in K2EDTA tubes. Collaborator samples were shipped for TCRbeta analysis as frozen whole blood, isolated PBMCs, or DNA extracted from either sample type. TCRbeta CDR3 regions were amplified from genomic DNA using the immunoSEQ Assay, a bias-controlled multiplex PCR. The authors' pipeline ran thus. Within the assay, amplification of reference gene primers was used to estimate how many nucleated cells each sample contained. To quantify the absolute abundance of each unique TCRbeta CDR3 rearrangement, sequence reads were collapsed and filtered. For each sample, productive Simpson clonality was calculated by taking the square root of Simpson's diversity index across productive rearrangements. As stored in TCRdb, this immuneACCESS dataset retains in-frame rearrangements with V and J assigned. A fraction of the clones does not appear; measured against another copy, unresolved V genes explain less than half of the discrepancy, and the remainder lacks a known reason. The V and J calls and clone size come from that table; D and trimming were worked out from the DNA. For this sample the table gives approximately 100,000 clones, of which over 70% were detected only once. The ten most abundant clones make up 4.4% of the sample.

This sample is drawn from a study of blood T cell repertoires in COVID-19 (TCRdb year 2020). About the investigation overall: The collaborator samples originated in the United States, Italy and Spain and spanned the acute and convalescent phases of COVID-19. The material from the prospective study consisted of cDNA or gDNA derived from T cells, B-cell-depleted T cells, or PBMCs. The dataset comprised deeply sampled blood TCRbeta repertoires from subjects exposed to, actively infected with, or recovered from COVID-19. The repertoires were released in a freely available public database meant as a resource for research on the immune response to SARS-CoV-2. The samples were drawn from the first 160 participants of the ongoing ImmuneRACE study and from roughly 1,300 subjects provided by 6 global collaborators. A de-identified subject ID, COVID-19 status, age in years and sex were almost always included in the sample metadata. Where available, HLA class I and class II types were taken from metadata supplied by the sample provider and were not determined by assay-based typing.

The paper as a whole reports these results and caveats: Clinical and demographic metadata were provided uncurated, with the amount varying by source and participant.

The CDR3, cysteine through phenylalanine, is 15 amino acids long. CDR3 DNA only is kept here, 45 bases in frame from base 1. The receptor was isolated from a man between 60 and 70 years old with acute or convalescent COVID-19. Here the chain combines TRBV1 and TRBJ2-5; no DNA check was done on the table's D call, TRBD2. TRBV1 is given as a pseudogene. Sequencing input: peripheral blood. DNA sequence: TGCACCAGCAGCCAGACGGGGGGGCGCGTCGAGACCCAGTACTTC. Translated, this is CTSSQTGGRVETQYF.